Here is one T cell receptor beta chain with its context. No antigen is known for it. This entry comes from a study of CD8 T cells in ankylosing spondylitis. The study, taken as a whole, reports: Characteristic, it appeared, of ankylosing spondylitis blood was a TCR beta motif of fewer than 10 highly homologous variants.

Germline V gene sequence: CDR1 MDHEN, CDR2 SYDVKM. CDR3 length: 13 residues. V lost 6 bases to trimming and J lost 3 bases, with 12 bases between them. TCRdb passed the 5' RACE reads through MiXCR, listing each CDR3 protein once. Among roughly 280,000 distinct CDR3 sequences listed, around 20% were seen once. The specimen was blood, either unsorted or a sorted T cell fraction (not recorded which). This chain uses TRBV28 with TRBJ2-7; D is perhaps TRBD1 (6 bases). The clonotype originates from a male donor with ankylosing spondylitis or in good health (not recorded which). CDR3 residues: CASSPQGNYEQYV. CDR3 sequence (DNA): TGTGCCAGCAGCCCGCAGGGGAACTACGAGCAGTACGTC.